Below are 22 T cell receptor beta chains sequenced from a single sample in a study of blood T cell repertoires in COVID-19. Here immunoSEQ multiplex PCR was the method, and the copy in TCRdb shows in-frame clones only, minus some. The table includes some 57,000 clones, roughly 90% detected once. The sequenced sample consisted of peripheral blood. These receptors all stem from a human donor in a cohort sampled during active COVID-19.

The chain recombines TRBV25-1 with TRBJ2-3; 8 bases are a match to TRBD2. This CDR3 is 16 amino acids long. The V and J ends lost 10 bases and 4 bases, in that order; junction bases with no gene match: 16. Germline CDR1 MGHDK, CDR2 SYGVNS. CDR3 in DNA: TGTGCCACTTCCAGGCAGTCGGGAGGGCCCTCAGATACGCAGTATTTT. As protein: CATSRQSGGPSDTQYF.

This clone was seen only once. The DNA of the CDR3 is TGTGCCAGCTCACTCCGAACCGGGGAACACTCCGCTTTCTTT. Translating gives CASSLRTGEHSAFF. The chain couples TRBV18 to TRBJ1-1; D uncertain. Germline V gives CDR1 KGHSH, CDR2 LQKENI. This CDR3 is built from 14 residues. The ends were cut back, 4 bases at V and 11 bases at J, with 20 bases in the middle.

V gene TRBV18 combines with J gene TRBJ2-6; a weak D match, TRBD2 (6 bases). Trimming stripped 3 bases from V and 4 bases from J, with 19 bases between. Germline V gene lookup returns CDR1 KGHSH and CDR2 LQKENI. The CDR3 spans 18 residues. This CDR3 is CASSPPGRGISGANVLTF. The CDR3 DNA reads TGTGCCAGCTCACCCCCTGGGCGCGGGATTTCCGGGGCCAACGTCCTGACTTTC.

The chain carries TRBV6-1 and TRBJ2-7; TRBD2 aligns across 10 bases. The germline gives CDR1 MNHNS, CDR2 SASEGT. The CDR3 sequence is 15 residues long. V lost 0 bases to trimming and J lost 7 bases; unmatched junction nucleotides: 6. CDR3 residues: CASSEAAGGLHEQYF. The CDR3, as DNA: TGTGCCAGCAGTGAAGCAGCGGGGGGGCTCCATGAGCAGTACTTC.

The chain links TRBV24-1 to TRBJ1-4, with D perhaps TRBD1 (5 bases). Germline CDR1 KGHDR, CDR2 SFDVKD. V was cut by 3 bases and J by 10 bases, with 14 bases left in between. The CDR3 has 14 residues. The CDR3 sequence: CATSDRGGTGKLFF. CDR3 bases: TGTGCCACCAGTGATCGGGGGGGTACTGGAAAACTGTTTTTT.

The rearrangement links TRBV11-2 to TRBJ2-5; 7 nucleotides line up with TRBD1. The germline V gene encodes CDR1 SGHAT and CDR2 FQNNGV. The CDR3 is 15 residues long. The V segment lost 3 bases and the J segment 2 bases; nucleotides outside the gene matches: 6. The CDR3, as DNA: TGTGCCAGCAGCTTTGTAGGGGGCCCACAAGAGACCCAGTACTTC. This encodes CASSFVGGPQETQYF. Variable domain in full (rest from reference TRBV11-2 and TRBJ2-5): EAGVAQSPRYKIIEKRQSVAFWCNPISGHATLYWYQQILGQGPKLLIQFQNNGVVDDSQLPKDRFSAERLKGVDSTLKIQPAKLEDSAVYLCASSFVGGPQETQYFGPGTRLLVL.

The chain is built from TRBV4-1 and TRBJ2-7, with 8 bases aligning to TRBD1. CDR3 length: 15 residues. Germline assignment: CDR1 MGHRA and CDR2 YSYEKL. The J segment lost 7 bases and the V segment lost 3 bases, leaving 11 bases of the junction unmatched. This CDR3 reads CASSHPGTGSQEQYF. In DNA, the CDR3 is TGCGCCAGCAGCCACCCCGGGACAGGCTCACAGGAGCAGTACTTC.

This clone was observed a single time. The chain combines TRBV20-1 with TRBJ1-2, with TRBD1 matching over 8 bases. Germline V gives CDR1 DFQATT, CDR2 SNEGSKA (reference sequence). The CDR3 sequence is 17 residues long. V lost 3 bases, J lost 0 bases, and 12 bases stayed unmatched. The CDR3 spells CSASEDRGIKSNYGYTF. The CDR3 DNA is TGCAGTGCTAGTGAAGACAGGGGCATCAAGTCTAACTATGGCTACACCTTC.

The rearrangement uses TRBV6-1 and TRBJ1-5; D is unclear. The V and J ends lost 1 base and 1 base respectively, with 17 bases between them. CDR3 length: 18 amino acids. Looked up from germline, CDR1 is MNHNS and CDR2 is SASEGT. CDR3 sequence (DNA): TGTGCCAGCAGTGAAGGGAGGAGGACCCAAATCAGCAATCAGCCCCAGCATTTT. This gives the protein CASSEGRRTQISNQPQHF.

The CDR3 reads CASSLWQNNEQFF. The DNA for the CDR3 is TGTGCCAGCAGCTTATGGCAGAACAATGAGCAGTTCTTC. The chain joins TRBV7-2 to TRBJ2-1; D unresolved. CDR3 length: 13 amino acids. Trimming shortened V by 2 bases and J by 5 bases, and 7 bases separated the two germline ends. From germline, CDR1 is SGHTA and CDR2 FQGNSA. Based on the CDR3 plus reference TRBV7-2 and TRBJ2-1, the full variable domain is GAGVSQSPSNKVTEKGKDVELRCDPISGHTALYWYRQSLGQGLEFLIYFQGNSAPDKSGLPSDRFSAERTGGSVSTLTIQRTQQEDSAVYLCASSLWQNNEQFFGPGTRLTVL.

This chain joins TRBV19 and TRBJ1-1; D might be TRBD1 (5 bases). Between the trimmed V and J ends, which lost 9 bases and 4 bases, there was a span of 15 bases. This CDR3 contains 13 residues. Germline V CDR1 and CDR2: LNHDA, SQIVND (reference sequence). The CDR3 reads CASERQTSTEAFF. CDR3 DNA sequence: TGTGCCAGCGAGAGACAGACCTCCACTGAAGCTTTCTTT. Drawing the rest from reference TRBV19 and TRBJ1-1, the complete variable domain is DGGITQSPKYLFRKEGQNVTLSCEQNLNHDAMYWYRQDPGQGLRLIYYSQIVNDFQKGDIAEGYSVSREKKESFPLTVTSAQKNPTAFYLCASERQTSTEAFFGQGTRLTVV.

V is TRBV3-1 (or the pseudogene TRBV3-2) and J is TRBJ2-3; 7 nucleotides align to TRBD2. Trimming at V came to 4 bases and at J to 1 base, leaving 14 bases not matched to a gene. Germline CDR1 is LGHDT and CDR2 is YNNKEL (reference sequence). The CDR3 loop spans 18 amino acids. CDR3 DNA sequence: TGTGCCAGCAGCCGCAAAACGGGGAGGGCCTTGGGCACAGATACGCAGTATTTT. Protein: CASSRKTGRALGTDTQYF.

This chain's CDR3 is CASSHPGRLSYEQYF. CDR3 nucleotides: TGTGCCAGCAGTCACCCCGGGAGGCTCTCCTACGAGCAGTACTTC. The rearrangement joins TRBV6-2 or TRBV6-3 to TRBJ2-7, with TRBD2 matching 7 bases. V was clipped by 5 bases and J by 0 bases; unmatched bases: 7. Germline CDR1 is MNHEY and CDR2 is SVGEGT. CDR3 size: 15 residues.

The DNA of the CDR3 is TGCGCCAGCAGCCCGGCGGGTAGCGGGAGTACCTACGAGCAGTACTTC. The encoded protein is CASSPAGSGSTYEQYF. The chain recombines TRBV5-1 with TRBJ2-7; 9 positions agree with TRBD2. This CDR3 contains 16 residues. The V gene end was trimmed by 4 bases and the J gene end by 2 bases; junction bases not matched to a gene: 10. Germline V gene data show CDR1 as SGHRS and CDR2 as YFSETQ.

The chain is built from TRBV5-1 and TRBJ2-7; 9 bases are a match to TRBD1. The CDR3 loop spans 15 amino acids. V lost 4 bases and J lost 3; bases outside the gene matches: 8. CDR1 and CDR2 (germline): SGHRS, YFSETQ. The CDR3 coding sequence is TGCGCCAGCAGCCCGACGGGACAGGGCCGCTACGAGCAGTACTTC. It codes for CASSPTGQGRYEQYF.

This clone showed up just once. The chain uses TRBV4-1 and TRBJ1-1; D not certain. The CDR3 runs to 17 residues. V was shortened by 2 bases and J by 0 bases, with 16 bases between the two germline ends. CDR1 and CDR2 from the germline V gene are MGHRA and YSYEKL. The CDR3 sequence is CASSQSSHEPMNTEAFF. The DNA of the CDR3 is TGCGCCAGCAGCCAATCGTCGCACGAGCCCATGAACACTGAAGCTTTCTTT.

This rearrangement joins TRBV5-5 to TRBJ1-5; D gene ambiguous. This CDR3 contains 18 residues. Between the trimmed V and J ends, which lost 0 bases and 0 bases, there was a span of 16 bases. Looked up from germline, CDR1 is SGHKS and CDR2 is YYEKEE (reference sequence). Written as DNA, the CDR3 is TGTGCCAGCAGCTTGGGGGAATGGGAGTTCGTTAGCAATCAGCCCCAGCATTTT. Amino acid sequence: CASSLGEWEFVSNQPQHF.

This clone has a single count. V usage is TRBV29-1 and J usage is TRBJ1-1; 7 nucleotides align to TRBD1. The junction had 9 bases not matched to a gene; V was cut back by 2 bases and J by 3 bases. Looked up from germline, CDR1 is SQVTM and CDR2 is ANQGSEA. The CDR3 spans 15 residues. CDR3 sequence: CSVEYTGAFDTEAFF. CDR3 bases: TGCAGCGTTGAATATACAGGGGCGTTTGACACTGAAGCTTTCTTT.

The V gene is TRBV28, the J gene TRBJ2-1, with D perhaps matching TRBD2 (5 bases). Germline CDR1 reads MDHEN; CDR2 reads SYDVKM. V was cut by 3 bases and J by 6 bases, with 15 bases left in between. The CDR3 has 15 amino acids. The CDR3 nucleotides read TGTGCCAGCAGTTTCACTCGGGGATCCGGCAATGAGCAGTTCTTC. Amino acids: CASSFTRGSGNEQFF. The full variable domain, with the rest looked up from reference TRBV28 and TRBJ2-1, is DVKVTQSSRYLVKRTGEKVFLECVQDMDHENMFWYRQDPGLGLRLIYFSYDVKMKEKGDIPEGYSVSREKKERFSLILESASTNQTSMYLCASSFTRGSGNEQFFGPGTRLTVL.

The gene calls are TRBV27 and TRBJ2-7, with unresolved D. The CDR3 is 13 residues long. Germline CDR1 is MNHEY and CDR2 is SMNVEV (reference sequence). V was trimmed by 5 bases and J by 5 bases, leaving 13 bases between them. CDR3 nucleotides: TGTGCCAGCAGTCCCAGCAGGCGTCACGAGCAGTACTTC. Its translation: CASSPSRRHEQYF.

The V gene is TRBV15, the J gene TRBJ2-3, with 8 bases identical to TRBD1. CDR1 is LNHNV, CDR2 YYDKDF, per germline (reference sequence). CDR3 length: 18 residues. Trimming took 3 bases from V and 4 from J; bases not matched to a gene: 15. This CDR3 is CATSSPSRPGGYADTQYF. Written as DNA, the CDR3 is TGTGCCACCAGCAGCCCATCGAGGCCAGGGGGCTACGCAGATACGCAGTATTTT.

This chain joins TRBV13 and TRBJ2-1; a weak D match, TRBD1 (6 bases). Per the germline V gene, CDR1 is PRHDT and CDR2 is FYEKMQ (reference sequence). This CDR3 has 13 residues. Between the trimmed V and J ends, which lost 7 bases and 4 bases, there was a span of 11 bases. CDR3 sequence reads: CASNYRGYNEQFF. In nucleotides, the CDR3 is TGTGCCAGCAATTATAGGGGGTACAATGAGCAGTTCTTC.